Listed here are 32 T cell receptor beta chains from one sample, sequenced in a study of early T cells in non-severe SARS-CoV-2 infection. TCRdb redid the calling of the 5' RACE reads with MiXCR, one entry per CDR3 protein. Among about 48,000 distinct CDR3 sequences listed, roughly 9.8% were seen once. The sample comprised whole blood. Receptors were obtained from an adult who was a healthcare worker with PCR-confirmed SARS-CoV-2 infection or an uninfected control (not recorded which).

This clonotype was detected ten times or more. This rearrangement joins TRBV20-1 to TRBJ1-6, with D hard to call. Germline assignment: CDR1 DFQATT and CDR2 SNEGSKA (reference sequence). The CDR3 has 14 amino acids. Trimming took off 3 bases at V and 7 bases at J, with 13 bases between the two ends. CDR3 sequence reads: CSARAGTENSPLHF. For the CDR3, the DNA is TGCAGTGCTAGGGCCGGTACTGAGAATTCACCCCTCCACTTT.

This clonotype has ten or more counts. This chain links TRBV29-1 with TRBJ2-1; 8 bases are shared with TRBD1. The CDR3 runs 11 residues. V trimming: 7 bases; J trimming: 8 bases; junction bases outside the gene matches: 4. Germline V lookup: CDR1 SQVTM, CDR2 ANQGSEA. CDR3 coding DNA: TGCAGCGGGGACAGGTCCTATGAGCAGTTCTTC. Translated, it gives CSGDRSYEQFF.

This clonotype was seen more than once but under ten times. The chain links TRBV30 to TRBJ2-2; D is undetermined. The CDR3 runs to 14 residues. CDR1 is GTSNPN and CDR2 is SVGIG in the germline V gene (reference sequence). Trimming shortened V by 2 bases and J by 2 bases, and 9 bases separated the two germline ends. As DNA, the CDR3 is TGTGCCTGGAGTTGGTACGGTAACACCGGGGAGCTGTTTTTT. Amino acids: CAWSWYGNTGELFF.

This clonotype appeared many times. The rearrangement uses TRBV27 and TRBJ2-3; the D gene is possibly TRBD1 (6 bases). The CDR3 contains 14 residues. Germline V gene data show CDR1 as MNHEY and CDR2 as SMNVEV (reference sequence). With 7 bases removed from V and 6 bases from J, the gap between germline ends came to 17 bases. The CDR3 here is CASTAQGSVDTQYF. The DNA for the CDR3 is TGTGCCAGCACAGCACAGGGTAGTGTGGATACGCAGTATTTT.

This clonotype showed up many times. The CDR3 DNA reads as TGTGCCAGCGTCCTAGCGGGAGGGACAGGGAATGAGCAGTTCTTC. Translating it yields CASVLAGGTGNEQFF. The chain links TRBV19 to TRBJ2-1; 12 bases align to TRBD2. The CDR3 runs to 15 residues. Germline-derived CDR1 and CDR2 are LNHDA and SQIVND (reference sequence). After removal of 9 bases from V and 7 bases from J, the junction contained 10 bases not matched to a gene.

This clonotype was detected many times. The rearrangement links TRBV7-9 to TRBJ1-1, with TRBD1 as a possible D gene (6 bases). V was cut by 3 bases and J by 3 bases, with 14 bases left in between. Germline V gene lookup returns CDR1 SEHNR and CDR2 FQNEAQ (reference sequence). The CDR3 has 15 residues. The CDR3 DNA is TGTGCCAGCAGCTTGGGAACAGGGAGGGACACTGAAGCTTTCTTT. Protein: CASSLGTGRDTEAFF. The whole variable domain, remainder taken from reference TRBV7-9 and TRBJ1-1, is DTGVSQNPRHKITKRGQNVTFRCDPISEHNRLYWYRQTLGQGPEFLTYFQNEAQLEKSRLLSDRFSAERPKGSFSTLEIQRTEQGDSAMYLCASSLGTGRDTEAFFGQGTRLTVV.

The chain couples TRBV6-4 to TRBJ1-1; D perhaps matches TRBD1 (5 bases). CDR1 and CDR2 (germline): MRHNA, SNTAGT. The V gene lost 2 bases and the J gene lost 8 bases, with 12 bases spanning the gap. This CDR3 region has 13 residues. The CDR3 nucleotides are TGTGCCAGCAGTGACGGTGGGGGGACCGAAGCTTTCTTT. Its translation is CASSDGGGTEAFF.

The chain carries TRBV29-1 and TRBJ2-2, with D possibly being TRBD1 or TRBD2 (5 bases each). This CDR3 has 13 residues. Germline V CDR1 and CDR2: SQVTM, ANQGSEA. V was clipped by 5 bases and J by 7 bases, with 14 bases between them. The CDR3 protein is CSVSQGRGGELFF. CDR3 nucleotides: TGCAGCGTTTCTCAGGGACGAGGCGGGGAGCTGTTTTTT.

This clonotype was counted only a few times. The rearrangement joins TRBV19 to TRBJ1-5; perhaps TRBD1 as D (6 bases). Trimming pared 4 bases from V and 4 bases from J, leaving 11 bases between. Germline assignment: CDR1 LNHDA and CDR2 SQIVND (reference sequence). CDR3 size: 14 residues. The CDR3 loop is CASSTLQGNQPQHF. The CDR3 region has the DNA TGTGCCAGTAGTACCCTCCAGGGGAATCAGCCCCAGCATTTT.

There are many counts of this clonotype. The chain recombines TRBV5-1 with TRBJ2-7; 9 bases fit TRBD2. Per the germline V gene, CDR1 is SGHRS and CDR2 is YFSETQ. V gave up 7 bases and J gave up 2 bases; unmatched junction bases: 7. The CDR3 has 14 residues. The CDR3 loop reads CASGALAGPYEQYF. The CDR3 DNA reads TGCGCCAGCGGTGCCCTAGCGGGGCCCTACGAGCAGTACTTC.

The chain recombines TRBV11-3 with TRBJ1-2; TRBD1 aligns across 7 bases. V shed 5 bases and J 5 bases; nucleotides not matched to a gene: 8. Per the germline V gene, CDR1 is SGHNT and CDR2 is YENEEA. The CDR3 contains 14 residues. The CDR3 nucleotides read TGTGCCAGCAGCGAAGGGGGCTTCTCTTATGGCTACACCTTC. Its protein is CASSEGGFSYGYTF.

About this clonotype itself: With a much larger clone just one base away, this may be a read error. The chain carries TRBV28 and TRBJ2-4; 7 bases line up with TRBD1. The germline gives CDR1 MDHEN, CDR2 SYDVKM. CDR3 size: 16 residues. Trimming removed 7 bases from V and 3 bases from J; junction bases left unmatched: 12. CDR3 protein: CASNLQTGSFKNIQYF. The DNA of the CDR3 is TGTGCCAGCAACCTACAGACAGGGAGCTTCAAAAACATTCAGTACTTC.

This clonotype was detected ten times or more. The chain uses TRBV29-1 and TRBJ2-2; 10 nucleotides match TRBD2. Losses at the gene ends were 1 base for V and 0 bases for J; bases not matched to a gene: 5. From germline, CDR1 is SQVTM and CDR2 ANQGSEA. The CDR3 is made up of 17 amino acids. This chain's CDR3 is CSVEGASGSPNTGELFF. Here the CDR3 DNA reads TGCAGCGTTGAAGGGGCTAGCGGGAGTCCGAACACCGGGGAGCTGTTTTTT.

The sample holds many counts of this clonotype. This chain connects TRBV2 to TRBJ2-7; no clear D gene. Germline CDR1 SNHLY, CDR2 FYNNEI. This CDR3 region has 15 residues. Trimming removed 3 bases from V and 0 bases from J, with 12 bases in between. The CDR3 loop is CASSDWAVLSYEQYF. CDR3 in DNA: TGTGCCAGCAGTGATTGGGCGGTCCTCTCCTACGAGCAGTACTTC.

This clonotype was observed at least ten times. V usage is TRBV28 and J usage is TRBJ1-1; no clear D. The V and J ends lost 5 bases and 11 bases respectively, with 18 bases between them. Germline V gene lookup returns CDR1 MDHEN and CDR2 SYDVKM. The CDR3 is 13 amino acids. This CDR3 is CASSPRESWRAFF. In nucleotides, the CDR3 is TGTGCCAGCAGTCCACGGGAATCCTGGAGGGCTTTCTTT. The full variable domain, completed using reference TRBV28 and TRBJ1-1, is DVKVTQSSRYLVKRTGEKVFLECVQDMDHENMFWYRQDPGLGLRLIYFSYDVKMKEKGDIPEGYSVSREKKERFSLILESASTNQTSMYLCASSPRESWRAFFGQGTRLTVV.

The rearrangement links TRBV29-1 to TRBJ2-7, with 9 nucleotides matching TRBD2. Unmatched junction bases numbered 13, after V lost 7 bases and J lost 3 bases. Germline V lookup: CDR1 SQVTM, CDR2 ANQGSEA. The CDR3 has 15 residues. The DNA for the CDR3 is TGCAGCGGACGAAGTGGTAGCGGGAGCCTCTACGAGCAGTACTTC. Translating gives CSGRSGSGSLYEQYF.

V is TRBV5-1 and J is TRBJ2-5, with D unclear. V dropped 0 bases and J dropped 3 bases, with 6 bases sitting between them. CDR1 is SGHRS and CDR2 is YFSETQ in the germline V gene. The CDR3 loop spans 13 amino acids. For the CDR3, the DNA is TGCGCCAGCAGCTTGGGGAACAAAGAGACCCAGTACTTC. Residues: CASSLGNKETQYF.

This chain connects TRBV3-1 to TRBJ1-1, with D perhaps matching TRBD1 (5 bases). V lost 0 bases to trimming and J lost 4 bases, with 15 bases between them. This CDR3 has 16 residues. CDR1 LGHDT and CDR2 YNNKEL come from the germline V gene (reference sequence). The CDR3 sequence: CASSQDSPGWGTEAFF. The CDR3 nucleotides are TGTGCCAGCAGCCAAGATTCACCAGGGTGGGGCACTGAAGCTTTCTTT.

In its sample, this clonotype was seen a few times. The CDR3 loop reads CASSLAGSSNTGELFF. CDR3 bases: TGTGCCAGCAGCTTAGCTGGCTCCTCGAACACCGGGGAGCTGTTTTTT. V gene TRBV7-9 combines with J gene TRBJ2-2; D is unresolved. This CDR3 comprises 16 residues. The V gene's germline CDR1 is SEHNR and CDR2 FQNEAQ (reference sequence). The ends were cut back, 0 bases at V and 0 bases at J, with 8 bases in the middle.

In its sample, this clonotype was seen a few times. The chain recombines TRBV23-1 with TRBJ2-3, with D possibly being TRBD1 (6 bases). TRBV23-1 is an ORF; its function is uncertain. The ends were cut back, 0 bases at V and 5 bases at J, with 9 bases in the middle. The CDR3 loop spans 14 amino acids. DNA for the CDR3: TGCGCCAGCAGTCAATCCCCAGGGGAAGATACGCAGTATTTT. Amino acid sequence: CASSQSPGEDTQYF.

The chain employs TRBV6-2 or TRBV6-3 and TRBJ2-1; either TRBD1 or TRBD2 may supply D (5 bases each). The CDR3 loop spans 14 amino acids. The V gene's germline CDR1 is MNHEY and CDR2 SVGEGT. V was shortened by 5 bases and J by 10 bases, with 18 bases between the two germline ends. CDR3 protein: CASSKRDLTGEQFF. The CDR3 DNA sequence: TGTGCCAGCAGTAAACGGGACCTCACGGGGGAGCAGTTCTTC.

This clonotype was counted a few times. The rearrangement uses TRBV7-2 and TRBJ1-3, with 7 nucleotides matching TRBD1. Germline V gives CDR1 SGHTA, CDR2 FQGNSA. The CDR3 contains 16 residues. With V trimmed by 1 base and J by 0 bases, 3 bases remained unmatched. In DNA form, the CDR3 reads TGTGCCAGCAGCTTAGAGGGACAGCTCTCTGGAAACACCATATATTTT. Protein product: CASSLEGQLSGNTIYF.

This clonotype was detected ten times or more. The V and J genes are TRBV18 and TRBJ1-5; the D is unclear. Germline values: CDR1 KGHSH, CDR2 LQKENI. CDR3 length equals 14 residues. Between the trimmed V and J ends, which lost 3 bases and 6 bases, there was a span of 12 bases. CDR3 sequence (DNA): TGTGCCAGCTCACCTCCCGGACCGGGTCAGCCCCAGCATTTT. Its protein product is CASSPPGPGQPQHF.

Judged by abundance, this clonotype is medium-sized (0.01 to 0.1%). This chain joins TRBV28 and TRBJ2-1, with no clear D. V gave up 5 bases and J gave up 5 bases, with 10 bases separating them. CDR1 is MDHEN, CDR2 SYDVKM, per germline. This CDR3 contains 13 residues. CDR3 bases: TGTGCCAGCAGTCCCCTTCAGGACAATGAGCAGTTCTTC. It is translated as CASSPLQDNEQFF.

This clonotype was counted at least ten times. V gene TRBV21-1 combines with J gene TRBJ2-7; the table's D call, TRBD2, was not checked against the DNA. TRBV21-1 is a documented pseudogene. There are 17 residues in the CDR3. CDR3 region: CASSKVIAGGPPYEQYF. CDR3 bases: TGTGCCAGCAGCAAAGTGATAGCGGGAGGGCCCCCCTACGAGCAGTACTTC.

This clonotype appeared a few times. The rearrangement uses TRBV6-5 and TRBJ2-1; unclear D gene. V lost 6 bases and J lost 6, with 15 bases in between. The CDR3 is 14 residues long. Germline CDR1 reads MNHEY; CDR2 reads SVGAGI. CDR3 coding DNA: TGTGCCAGCAGCTCCCAGCCTAGTGGCAATGAGCAGTTCTTC. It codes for CASSSQPSGNEQFF.

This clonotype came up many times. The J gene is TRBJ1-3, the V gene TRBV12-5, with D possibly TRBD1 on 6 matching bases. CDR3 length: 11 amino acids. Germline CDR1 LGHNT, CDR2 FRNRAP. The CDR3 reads CATGTGNTIYF. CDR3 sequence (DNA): TGTGCCACAGGGACTGGAAACACCATATATTTT.

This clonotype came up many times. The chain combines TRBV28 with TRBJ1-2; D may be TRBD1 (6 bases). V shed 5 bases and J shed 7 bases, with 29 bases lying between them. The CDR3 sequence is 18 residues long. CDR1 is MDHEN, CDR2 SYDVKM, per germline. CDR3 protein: CASSRNRAAASLGGGYTF. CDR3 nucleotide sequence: TGTGCCAGCAGTCGTAACAGGGCGGCCGCTTCTCTGGGAGGTGGCTACACCTTC.

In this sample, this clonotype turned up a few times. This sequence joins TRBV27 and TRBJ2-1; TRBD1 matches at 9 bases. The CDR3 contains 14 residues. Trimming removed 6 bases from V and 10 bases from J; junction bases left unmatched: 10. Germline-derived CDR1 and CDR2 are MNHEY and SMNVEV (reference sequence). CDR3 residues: CASRRGTGPEEQFF. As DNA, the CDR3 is TGTGCCAGCAGGAGAGGGACAGGGCCTGAGGAGCAGTTCTTC.

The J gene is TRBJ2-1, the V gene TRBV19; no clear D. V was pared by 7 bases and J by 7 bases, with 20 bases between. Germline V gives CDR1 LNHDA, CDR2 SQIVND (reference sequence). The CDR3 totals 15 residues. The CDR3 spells CASTPSLRARNEQFF. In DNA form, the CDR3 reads TGTGCCAGTACCCCATCACTTAGGGCTCGGAATGAGCAGTTCTTC.

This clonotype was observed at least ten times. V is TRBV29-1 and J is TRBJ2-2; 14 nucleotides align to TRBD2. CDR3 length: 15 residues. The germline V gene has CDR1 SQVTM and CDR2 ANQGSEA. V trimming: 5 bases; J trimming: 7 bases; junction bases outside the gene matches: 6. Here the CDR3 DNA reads TGCAGCGTTCGTGGGACTAGCGGGAGTAACGGGGAGCTGTTTTTT. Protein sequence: CSVRGTSGSNGELFF.

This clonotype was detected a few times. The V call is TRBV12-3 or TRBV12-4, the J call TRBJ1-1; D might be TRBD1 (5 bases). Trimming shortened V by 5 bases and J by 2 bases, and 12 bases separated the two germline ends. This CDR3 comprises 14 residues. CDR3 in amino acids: CASSPGDPNTEAFF. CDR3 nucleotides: TGTGCCAGCAGTCCCGGGGACCCTAACACTGAAGCTTTCTTT.